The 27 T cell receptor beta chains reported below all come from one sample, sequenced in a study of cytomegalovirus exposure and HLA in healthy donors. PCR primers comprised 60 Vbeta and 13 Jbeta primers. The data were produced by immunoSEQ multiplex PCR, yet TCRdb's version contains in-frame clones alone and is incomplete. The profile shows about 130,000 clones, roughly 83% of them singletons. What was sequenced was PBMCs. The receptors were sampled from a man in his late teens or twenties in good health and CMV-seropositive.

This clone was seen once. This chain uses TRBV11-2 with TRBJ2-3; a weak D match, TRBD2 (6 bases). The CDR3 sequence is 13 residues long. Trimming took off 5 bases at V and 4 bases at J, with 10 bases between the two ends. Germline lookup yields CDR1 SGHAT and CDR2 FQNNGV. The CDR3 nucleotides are TGTGCCAGCAGCGCGTCGGGGGCAGATACGCAGTATTTT. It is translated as CASSASGADTQYF.

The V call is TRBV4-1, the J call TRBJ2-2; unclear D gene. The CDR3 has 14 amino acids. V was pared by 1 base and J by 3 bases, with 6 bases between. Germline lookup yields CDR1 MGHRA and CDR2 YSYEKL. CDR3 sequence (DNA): TGCGCCAGCAGCCAAGCAGAATACACCGGGGAGCTGTTTTTT. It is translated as CASSQAEYTGELFF.

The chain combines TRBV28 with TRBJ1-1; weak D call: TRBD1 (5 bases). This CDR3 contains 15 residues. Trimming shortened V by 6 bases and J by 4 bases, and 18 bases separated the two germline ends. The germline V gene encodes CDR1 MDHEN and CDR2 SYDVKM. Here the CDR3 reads CASREVRVWSTEAFF. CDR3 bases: TGTGCCAGCAGGGAAGTCAGGGTCTGGAGCACTGAAGCTTTCTTT.

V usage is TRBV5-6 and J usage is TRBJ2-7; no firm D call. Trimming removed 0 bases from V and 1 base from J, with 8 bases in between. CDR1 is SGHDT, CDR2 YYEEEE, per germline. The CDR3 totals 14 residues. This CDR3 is CASSLEAGSYEQYF. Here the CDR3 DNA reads TGTGCCAGCAGCTTGGAGGCAGGTTCCTACGAGCAGTACTTC.

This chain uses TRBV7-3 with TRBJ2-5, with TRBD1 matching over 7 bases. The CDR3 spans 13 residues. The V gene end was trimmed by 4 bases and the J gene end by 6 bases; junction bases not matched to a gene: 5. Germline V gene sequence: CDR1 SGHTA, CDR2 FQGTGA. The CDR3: CASSSRQGQTQYF. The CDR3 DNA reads TGTGCCAGCAGCTCCAGACAGGGCCAGACCCAGTACTTC.

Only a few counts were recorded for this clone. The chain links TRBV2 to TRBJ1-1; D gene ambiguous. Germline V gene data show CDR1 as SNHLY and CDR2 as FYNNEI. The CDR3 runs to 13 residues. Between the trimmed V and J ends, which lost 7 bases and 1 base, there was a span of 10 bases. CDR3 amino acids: CASNVQPNTEAFF. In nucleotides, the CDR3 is TGTGCCAGCAATGTACAGCCGAACACTGAAGCTTTCTTT.

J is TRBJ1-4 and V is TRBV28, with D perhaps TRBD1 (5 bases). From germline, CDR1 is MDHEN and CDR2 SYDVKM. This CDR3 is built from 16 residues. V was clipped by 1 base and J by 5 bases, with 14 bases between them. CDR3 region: CASSLYPPGKNEKLFF. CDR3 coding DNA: TGTGCCAGCAGTTTATATCCCCCAGGGAAGAATGAAAAACTGTTTTTT.

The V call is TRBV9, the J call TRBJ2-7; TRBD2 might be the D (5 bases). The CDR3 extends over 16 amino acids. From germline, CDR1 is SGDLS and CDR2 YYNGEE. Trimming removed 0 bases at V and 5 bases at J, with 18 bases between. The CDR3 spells CASSVGLDAFGNEQYF. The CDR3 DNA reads TGTGCCAGCAGCGTAGGGTTGGACGCCTTCGGGAACGAGCAGTACTTC. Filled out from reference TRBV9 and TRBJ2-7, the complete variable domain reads DSGVTQTPKHLITATGQRVTLRCSPRSGDLSVYWYQQSLDQGLQFLIQYYNGEERAKGNILERFSAQQFPDLHSELNLSSLELGDSALYFCASSVGLDAFGNEQYFGPGTRLTVT.

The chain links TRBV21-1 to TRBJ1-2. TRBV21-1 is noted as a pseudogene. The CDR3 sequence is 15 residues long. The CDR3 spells CASSKVERGGYGYTF. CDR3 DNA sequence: TGTGCCAGCAGCAAAGTAGAAAGGGGAGGCTATGGCTACACCTTC.

Here the CDR3 DNA reads TGCGCCAGCAGTTGTGTTGGACATTTAGATACGCAGTATTTT. Protein sequence: CASSCVGHLDTQYF. The chain couples TRBV23-1 to TRBJ2-3, with a tentative D call TRBD1 (5 bases). TRBV23-1 is an ORF, with its function uncertain. This CDR3 region has 14 residues. The V end was cut by 5 bases, the J end by 5 bases, with 14 bases between.

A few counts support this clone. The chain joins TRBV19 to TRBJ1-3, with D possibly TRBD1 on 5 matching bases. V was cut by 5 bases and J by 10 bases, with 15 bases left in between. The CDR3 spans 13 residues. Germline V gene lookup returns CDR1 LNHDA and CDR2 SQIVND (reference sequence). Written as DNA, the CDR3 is TGTGCCAGTAGTCGAACAGGAGCAGAGACCATATATTTT. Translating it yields CASSRTGAETIYF.

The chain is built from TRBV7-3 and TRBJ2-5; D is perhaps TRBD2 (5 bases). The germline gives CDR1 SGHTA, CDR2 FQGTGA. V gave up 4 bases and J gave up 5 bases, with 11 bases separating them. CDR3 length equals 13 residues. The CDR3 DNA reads TGTGCCAGCAGCTACGAGGGCGGGGAGACCCAGTACTTC. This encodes CASSYEGGETQYF.

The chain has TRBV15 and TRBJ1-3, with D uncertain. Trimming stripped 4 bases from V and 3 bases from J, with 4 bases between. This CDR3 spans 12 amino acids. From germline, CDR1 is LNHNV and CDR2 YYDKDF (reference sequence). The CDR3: CATSISGNTIYF. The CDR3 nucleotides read TGTGCCACCAGCATCAGTGGAAACACCATATATTTT.

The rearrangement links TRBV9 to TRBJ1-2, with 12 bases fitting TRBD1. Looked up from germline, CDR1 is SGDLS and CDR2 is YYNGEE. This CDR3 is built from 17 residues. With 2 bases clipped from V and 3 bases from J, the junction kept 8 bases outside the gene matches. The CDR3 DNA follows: TGTGCCAGCAGCGTTCCGGGACAGGGGGCTGATGACTATGGCTACACCTTC. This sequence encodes CASSVPGQGADDYGYTF.

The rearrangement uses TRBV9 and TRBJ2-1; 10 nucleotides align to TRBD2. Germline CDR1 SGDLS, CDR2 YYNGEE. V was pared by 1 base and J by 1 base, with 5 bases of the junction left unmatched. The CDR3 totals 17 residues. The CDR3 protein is CASSVHSGGISYNEQFF. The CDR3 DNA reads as TGTGCCAGCAGCGTACATAGCGGGGGGATTTCCTACAATGAGCAGTTCTTC. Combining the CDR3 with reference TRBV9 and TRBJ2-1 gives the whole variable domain DSGVTQTPKHLITATGQRVTLRCSPRSGDLSVYWYQQSLDQGLQFLIQYYNGEERAKGNILERFSAQQFPDLHSELNLSSLELGDSALYFCASSVHSGGISYNEQFFGPGTRLTVL.

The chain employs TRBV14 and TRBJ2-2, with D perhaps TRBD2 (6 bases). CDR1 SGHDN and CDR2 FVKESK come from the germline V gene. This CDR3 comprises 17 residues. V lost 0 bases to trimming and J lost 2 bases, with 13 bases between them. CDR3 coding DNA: TGTGCCAGCAGCCAAGAACGGGAGTGGGGCAACACCGGGGAGCTGTTTTTT. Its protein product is CASSQEREWGNTGELFF.

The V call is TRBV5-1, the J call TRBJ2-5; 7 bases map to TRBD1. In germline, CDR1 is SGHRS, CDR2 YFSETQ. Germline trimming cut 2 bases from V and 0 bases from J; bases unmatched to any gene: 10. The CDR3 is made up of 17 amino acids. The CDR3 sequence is CASSLSTGPTYQETQYF. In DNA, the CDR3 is TGCGCCAGCAGCTTATCGACAGGGCCTACGTACCAAGAGACCCAGTACTTC.

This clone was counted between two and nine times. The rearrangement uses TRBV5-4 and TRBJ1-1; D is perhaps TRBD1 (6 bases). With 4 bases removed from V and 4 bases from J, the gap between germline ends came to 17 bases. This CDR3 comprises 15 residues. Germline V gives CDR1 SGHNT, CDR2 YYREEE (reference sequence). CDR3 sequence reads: CASSPNRERSTEAFF. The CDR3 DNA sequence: TGTGCCAGCAGCCCTAACAGGGAGAGGAGCACTGAAGCTTTCTTT. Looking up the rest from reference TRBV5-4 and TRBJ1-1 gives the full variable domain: ETGVTQSPTHLIKTRGQQVTLRCSSQSGHNTVSWYQQALGQGPQFIFQYYREEENGRGNFPPRFSGLQFPNYSSELNVNALELDDSALYLCASSPNRERSTEAFFGQGTRLTVV.

The CDR3, as DNA: TGTGCCAGTCTACAGGCGGTAAAACAGCCCCAGCATTTT. It encodes CASLQAVKQPQHF. The rearrangement uses TRBV19 and TRBJ1-5; D perhaps matches TRBD1 (5 bases). Germline assignment: CDR1 LNHDA and CDR2 SQIVND (reference sequence). The CDR3 is 13 residues long. The germline V and J ends were trimmed by 8 bases and 7 bases, with 15 bases remaining between them.

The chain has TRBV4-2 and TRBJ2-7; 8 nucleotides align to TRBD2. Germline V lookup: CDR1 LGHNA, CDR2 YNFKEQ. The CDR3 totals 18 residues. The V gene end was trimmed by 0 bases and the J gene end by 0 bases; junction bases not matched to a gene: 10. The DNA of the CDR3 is TGTGCCAGCAGCCAAGATAGGACAAGCGGGGGCCTCTCCTACGAGCAGTACTTC. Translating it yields CASSQDRTSGGLSYEQYF.

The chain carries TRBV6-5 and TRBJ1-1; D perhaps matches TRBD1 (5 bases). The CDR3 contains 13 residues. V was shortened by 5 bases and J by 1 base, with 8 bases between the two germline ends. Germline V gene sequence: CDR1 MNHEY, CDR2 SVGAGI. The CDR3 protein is CASSLGQNTEAFF. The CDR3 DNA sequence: TGTGCCAGCAGTCTTGGACAGAACACTGAAGCTTTCTTT.

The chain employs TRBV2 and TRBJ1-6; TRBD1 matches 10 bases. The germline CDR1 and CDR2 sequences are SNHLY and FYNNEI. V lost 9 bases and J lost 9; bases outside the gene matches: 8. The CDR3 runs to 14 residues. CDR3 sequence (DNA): TGTGCCAGTCAGAGGACAGGGGGTGGTTCACCCCTCCACTTT. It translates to CASQRTGGGSPLHF.

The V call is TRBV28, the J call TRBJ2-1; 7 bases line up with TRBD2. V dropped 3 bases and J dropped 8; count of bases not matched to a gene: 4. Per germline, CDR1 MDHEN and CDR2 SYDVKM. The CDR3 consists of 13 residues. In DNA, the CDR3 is TGTGCCAGCAGTTTTCTGGGGAGGGATGAGCAGTTCTTC. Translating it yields CASSFLGRDEQFF.

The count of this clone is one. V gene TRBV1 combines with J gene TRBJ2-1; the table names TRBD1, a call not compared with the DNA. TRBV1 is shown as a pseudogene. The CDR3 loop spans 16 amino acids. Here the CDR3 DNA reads TGCACCAGCACAACTCCCGCAGGGGGCACCTACAATGAGCAGTTCTTC. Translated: CTSTTPAGGTYNEQFF.

The CDR3 bases are TGTGCCACCAGCAGAGATGGAGGAGACTCCCGAAAGATGGACTATGGCTACACCTTC. As protein: CATSRDGGDSRKMDYGYTF. The gene calls are TRBV15 and TRBJ1-2; unclear D gene. Trimming removed 0 bases from V and 3 bases from J, with 23 bases in between. Germline V gene lookup returns CDR1 LNHNV and CDR2 YYDKDF (reference sequence). The CDR3 loop spans 19 amino acids.

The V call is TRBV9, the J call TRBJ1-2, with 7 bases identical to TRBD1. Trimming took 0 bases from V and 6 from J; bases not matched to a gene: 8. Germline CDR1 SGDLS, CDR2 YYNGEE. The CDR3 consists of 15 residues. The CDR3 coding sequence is TGTGCCAGCAGCGTAGAGGGTAGGGGGCGAAATGGCTACACCTTC. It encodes CASSVEGRGRNGYTF.

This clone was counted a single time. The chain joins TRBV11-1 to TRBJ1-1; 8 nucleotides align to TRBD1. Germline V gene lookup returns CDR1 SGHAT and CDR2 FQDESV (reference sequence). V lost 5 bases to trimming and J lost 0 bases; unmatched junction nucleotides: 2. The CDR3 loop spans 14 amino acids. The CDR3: CASSLGQVNTEAFF. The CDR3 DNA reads TGTGCCAGCAGCCTGGGACAGGTGAACACTGAAGCTTTCTTT.